The 22 T cell receptor beta chains listed next were all sequenced from one sample in a study of cytomegalovirus exposure and HLA in healthy donors. It was with 60 Vbeta and 13 Jbeta primers that the PCR ran. The assay was immunoSEQ multiplex PCR, and TCRdb's table has in-frame clones only and misses some. This sample has 180,000 or so clones, with 80% found just once. Material for sequencing was PBMCs. All receptors come from a woman aged 25 to 45 in good health and CMV-seronegative.

V usage is TRBV19 and J usage is TRBJ1-2; TRBD1 might be the D (5 bases). The V end was cut by 5 bases, the J end by 10 bases, with 14 bases between. In germline, CDR1 is LNHDA, CDR2 SQIVND (reference sequence). There are 12 residues in the CDR3. CDR3 residues: CASSPLQGFYTF. CDR3 DNA: TGTGCCAGTAGTCCCCTTCAGGGATTCTACACCTTC.

The chain combines TRBV30 with TRBJ1-2, with TRBD1 matching 7 bases. The CDR3 spans 13 residues. The V gene end was trimmed by 5 bases and the J gene end by 5 bases; junction bases not matched to a gene: 8. CDR1 is GTSNPN and CDR2 is SVGIG in the germline V gene (reference sequence). CDR3 protein: CAWLAGGGYGYTF. Here the CDR3 DNA reads TGTGCCTGGTTGGCAGGGGGTGGATATGGCTACACCTTC. The whole variable domain, remainder taken from reference TRBV30 and TRBJ1-2, is SQTIHQWPATLVQPVGSPLSLECTVEGTSNPNLYWYRQAAGRGLQLLFYSVGIGQISSEVPQNLSASRPQDRQFILSSKKLLLSDSGFYLCAWLAGGGYGYTFGSGTRLTVV.

Points on this clone: This specimen includes other DNA sequences encoding the same CDR3. V is TRBV19 and J is TRBJ1-1; D remains ambiguous. CDR3 size: 14 residues. Trimming took 1 base from V and 1 from J, leaving 7 bases between them. Germline V gives CDR1 LNHDA, CDR2 SQIVND (reference sequence). CDR3 in amino acids: CASSIVAGNTEAFF. In DNA, the CDR3 is TGTGCCAGTAGTATAGTGGCAGGGAACACTGAAGCTTTCTTT.

J is TRBJ1-1 and V is TRBV2; TRBD1 agrees at 8 bases. The germline V gene encodes CDR1 SNHLY and CDR2 FYNNEI. This CDR3 is 12 amino acids long. J gave up 9 bases and V 6 bases, and 6 bases lay outside the gene matches. The CDR3, as DNA: TGTGCCAGCAGCCAAGGACAGGGCCAAGCTTTCTTT. It specifies CASSQGQGQAFF.

The gene calls are TRBV18 and TRBJ2-5; 10 positions match TRBD1. The tail of the sequence fits TRBJ2-7 better, so the J call may be wrong. This CDR3 spans 15 amino acids. Germline V CDR1 and CDR2: KGHSH, LQKENI. The CDR3 sequence is CASSPGGQGLYEQYF. CDR3 bases: TGTGCCAGCTCACCGGGGGGACAGGGGTTATACGAGCAGTACTTC.

The J gene is TRBJ1-1, the V gene TRBV6-1, with D perhaps TRBD1 (5 bases). Germline CDR1 reads MNHNS; CDR2 reads SASEGT. This CDR3 comprises 14 residues. V was shortened by 5 bases and J by 1 base, with 11 bases between the two germline ends. The CDR3 spells CASSSTVGNTEAFF. CDR3 DNA sequence: TGTGCCAGCAGTTCGACAGTCGGGAACACTGAAGCTTTCTTT.

The rearrangement joins TRBV5-1 to TRBJ1-2, with D unresolved. The CDR3 has 14 residues. V was clipped by 5 bases and J by 7 bases, with 18 bases between them. Germline V gene sequence: CDR1 SGHRS, CDR2 YFSETQ. The CDR3, as DNA: TGCGCCAGCAGTCGCGGAGAGGCCCCACCTGGCTACACCTTC. It encodes CASSRGEAPPGYTF.

This clone has only one observation. The chain has TRBV30 and TRBJ2-1, with D possibly matching TRBD2 (5 bases). Germline V gene data show CDR1 as GTSNPN and CDR2 as SVGIG (reference sequence). The CDR3 has 15 residues. Between the trimmed V and J ends, which lost 1 base and 7 bases, there was a span of 17 bases. The chain's CDR3 is CAWSEDSSLSNEQFF. CDR3 DNA sequence: TGTGCCTGGAGTGAGGACTCTAGCCTGAGTAATGAGCAGTTCTTC.

Worth noting for this clone: A read error may produce the germline difference seen at one junction end. This same CDR3 is encoded by further DNA sequences in the sample. This chain links TRBV30 with TRBJ1-6, with D perhaps matching TRBD1 (5 bases). Germline V gene data show CDR1 as GTSNPN and CDR2 as SVGIG (reference sequence). This CDR3 has 14 residues. The CDR3 sequence: CAWSVGLHNSPLHF. In DNA form, the CDR3 reads TGTGCCTGGAGTGTGGGACTGCATAATTCCCCCCTCCACTTT. Based on the CDR3 plus reference TRBV30 and TRBJ1-6, the full variable domain is SQTIHQWPATLVQPVGSPLSLECTVEGTSNPNLYWYRQAAGRGLQLLFYSVGIGQISSEVPQNLSASRPQDRQFILSSKKLLLSDSGFYLCAWSVGLHNSPLHFGNGTRLTVT.

Comments on this clone: An end of the junction does not agree with germline; a read error may underlie this. The chain uses TRBV6-1 and TRBJ2-7; the D gene is possibly TRBD2 (6 bases). There are 16 residues in the CDR3. Germline lookup yields CDR1 MNHNS and CDR2 SASEGT. CDR3 loop: CASSKARDLLSYEQYF. Written as DNA, the CDR3 is TGTGCCAGCAGTAAAGCCCGGGACTTGCTCTCCTACGAGCAGTACTTC.

The chain links TRBV25-1 to TRBJ1-1; D unclear. Germline loops: CDR1 MGHDK, CDR2 SYGVNS. CDR3 length: 14 amino acids. Deletions cut 8 bases from V and 3 bases from J, with 16 bases between. CDR3 nucleotide sequence: TGTGCCAGCCAGCGGAGGGCACGAGACACTGAAGCTTTCTTT. It codes for CASQRRARDTEAFF.

This chain uses TRBV19 with TRBJ2-7, with 8 positions matching TRBD2. Germline lookup yields CDR1 LNHDA and CDR2 SQIVND (reference sequence). The CDR3 loop spans 15 amino acids. V lost 6 bases to trimming and J lost 5 bases; unmatched junction nucleotides: 12. The CDR3 region has the DNA TGTGCCAGTAGACCGTTACGGGGGGGCACCCACGAGCAGTACTTC. It codes for CASRPLRGGTHEQYF.

The V gene is TRBV28, the J gene TRBJ1-2; D is unclear. This CDR3 has 13 residues. V gave up 3 bases and J gave up 6 bases, with 11 bases separating them. Per the germline V gene, CDR1 is MDHEN and CDR2 is SYDVKM. CDR3 residues: CASSFRITNGYTF. CDR3 sequence (DNA): TGTGCCAGCAGTTTTCGGATTACTAATGGCTACACCTTC.

As DNA, the CDR3 is TGTGCCAGCAGTGAAAAAGTGGCGATGTGGGCGAGGGGGGAGACCCAGTACTTC. Protein product: CASSEKVAMWARGETQYF. The chain recombines TRBV6-1 with TRBJ2-5, with a possible D match to TRBD1 (6 bases). Trimming left V 2 bases short and J 5 bases short, with 24 bases between. The CDR3 is 18 amino acids. Germline V gene sequence: CDR1 MNHNS, CDR2 SASEGT.

In this sample, this clone turned up a few times. The CDR3 reads CASSPLTGDLLSEQYF. For the CDR3, the DNA is TGTGCCAGCTCACCGTTGACAGGGGACTTACTAAGCGAGCAGTACTTC. J is TRBJ2-7 and V is TRBV18; 8 bases are shared with TRBD1. The CDR3 extends over 16 amino acids. Looked up from germline, CDR1 is KGHSH and CDR2 is LQKENI. Trimming took 3 bases from V and 6 from J; bases not matched to a gene: 13.

The CDR3 DNA sequence: TGCGCCAGCAGCTTGGAAGGACAGGGGATTACTGGGGCCAACGTCCTGACTTTC. Amino acid sequence: CASSLEGQGITGANVLTF. The chain joins TRBV5-1 to TRBJ2-6, with 9 bases matching TRBD1. CDR1 is SGHRS and CDR2 is YFSETQ in the germline V gene. There are 18 residues in the CDR3. The junction had 6 bases not matched to a gene; V was cut back by 0 bases and J by 2 bases.

The CDR3 sequence is CASSVATSGGYTGELFF. CDR3 nucleotide sequence: TGTGCCAGCAGCGTAGCGACTAGCGGGGGGTACACCGGGGAGCTGTTTTTT. The genes are TRBV9 and TRBJ2-2, with TRBD2 matching over 13 bases. The CDR3 contains 17 residues. Trimming cost V 0 bases and J 3 bases; bases outside gene matches: 2. CDR1 is SGDLS and CDR2 is YYNGEE in the germline V gene.

The gene calls are TRBV18 and TRBJ2-7; possibly TRBD2 for D (5 bases). The V gene's germline CDR1 is KGHSH and CDR2 LQKENI. Between the trimmed V and J ends, which lost 3 bases and 2 bases, there was a span of 11 bases. The CDR3 contains 14 residues. The CDR3 reads CASSPDGIPYEQYF. DNA for the CDR3: TGTGCCAGCTCACCCGACGGGATCCCCTACGAGCAGTACTTC.

This clone was counted only a few times. The rearrangement uses TRBV7-2 and TRBJ2-1; possibly TRBD1 for D (6 bases). Trimming left V 6 bases short and J 8 bases short, with 11 bases between. The germline V gene has CDR1 SGHTA and CDR2 FQGNSA. The CDR3 contains 12 residues. CDR3 bases: TGTGCCAGCAGTAAACAGGGCGATGAGCAGTTCTTC. Translated: CASSKQGDEQFF.

The rearrangement joins TRBV29-1 to TRBJ2-5; D not certain. The germline gives CDR1 SQVTM, CDR2 ANQGSEA. This CDR3 comprises 12 residues. V shed 3 bases and J shed 5 bases, with 10 bases lying between them. CDR3 sequence: CSVDGNWETQYF. The CDR3 nucleotides are TGCAGCGTTGACGGTAATTGGGAGACCCAGTACTTC.

V and J are TRBV9 and TRBJ2-3; 16 positions agree with TRBD2. The CDR3 spans 19 residues. Germline V CDR1 and CDR2: SGDLS, YYNGEE. V shed 6 bases and J 5 bases; nucleotides not matched to a gene: 15. CDR3 DNA: TGTGCCAGCATCCCCCGGCGGGGACTAGCGGGGGGGCCGAGAGATACGCAGTATTTT. Its translation is CASIPRRGLAGGPRDTQYF.

This rearrangement joins TRBV9 to TRBJ2-1; the match to TRBD1 covers 8 bases. The junction had 2 bases not matched to a gene; V was cut back by 0 bases and J by 3 bases. Germline values: CDR1 SGDLS, CDR2 YYNGEE. The CDR3 sequence is 15 residues long. CDR3 sequence (DNA): TGTGCCAGCAGCGTAGAACAGGGGGACTACAATGAGCAGTTCTTC. Translating it yields CASSVEQGDYNEQFF.